This T cell receptor (beta chain) was sequenced for a study of blood T cell repertoires in COVID-19. Study-level background: Some COVID-19 samples were acute and others convalescent; all came from the United States, Italy and Spain. In each case, the material was cDNA or gDNA derived from T cells, B-cell-depleted T cells, or PBMCs.

This clone has only a few counts. Original data processing: Amplification from reference gene primers served as the basis for estimated nucleated cell counts. Repertoires were generated with immunoSEQ multiplex PCR, while TCRdb's copy carries only in-frame clones and drops some. V and J calls and clone size are as listed in that table; D and trimming were resolved from the DNA. The top ten clones hold roughly 9.6% of a sample with under 300,000 clones, roughly 80% of them seen once. This CDR3 spans 13 amino acids. The V gene lost 4 bases and the J gene lost 5 bases, with 11 bases spanning the gap. Germline V lookup: CDR1 ENHRY, CDR2 SYGVKD.

This sequence originates from a woman of 80 years or more with acute or convalescent COVID-19. Sequenced: peripheral blood. The gene calls are TRBV10-3 and TRBJ1-2; no firm D call. The CDR3 is CAISVDGLYGYTF. CDR3 nucleotides: TGTGCCATCAGTGTGGACGGACTTTATGGCTACACCTTC.